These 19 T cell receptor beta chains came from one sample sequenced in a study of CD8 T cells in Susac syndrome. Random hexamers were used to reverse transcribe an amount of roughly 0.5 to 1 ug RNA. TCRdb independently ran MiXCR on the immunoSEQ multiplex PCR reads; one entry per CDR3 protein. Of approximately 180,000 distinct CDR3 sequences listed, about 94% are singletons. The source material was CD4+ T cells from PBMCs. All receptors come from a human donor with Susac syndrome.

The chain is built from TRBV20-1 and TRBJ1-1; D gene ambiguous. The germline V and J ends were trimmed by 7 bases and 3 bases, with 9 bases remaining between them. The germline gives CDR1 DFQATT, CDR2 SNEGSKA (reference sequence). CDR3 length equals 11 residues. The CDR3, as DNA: TGCAGTGGAAGGGCGTACACTGAAGCTTTCTTT. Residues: CSGRAYTEAFF.

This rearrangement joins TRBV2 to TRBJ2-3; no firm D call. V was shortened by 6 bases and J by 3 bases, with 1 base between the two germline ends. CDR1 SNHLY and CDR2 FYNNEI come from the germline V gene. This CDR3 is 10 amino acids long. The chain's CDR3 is CASRTDTQYF. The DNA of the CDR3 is TGTGCCAGCAGGACAGATACGCAGTATTTT. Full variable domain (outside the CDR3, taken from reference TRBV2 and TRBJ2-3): EPEVTQTPSHQVTQMGQEVILRCVPISNHLYFYWYRQILGQKVEFLVSFYNNEISEKSEIFDDQFSVERPDGSNFTLKIRSTKLEDSAMYFCASRTDTQYFGPGTRLTVL.

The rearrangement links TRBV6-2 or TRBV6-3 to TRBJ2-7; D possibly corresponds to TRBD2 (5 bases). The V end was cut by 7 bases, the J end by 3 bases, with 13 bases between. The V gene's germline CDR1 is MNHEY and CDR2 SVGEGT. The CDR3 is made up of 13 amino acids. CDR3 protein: CASKRAEHYEQYF. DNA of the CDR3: TGTGCCAGCAAGAGGGCCGAGCACTACGAGCAGTACTTC.

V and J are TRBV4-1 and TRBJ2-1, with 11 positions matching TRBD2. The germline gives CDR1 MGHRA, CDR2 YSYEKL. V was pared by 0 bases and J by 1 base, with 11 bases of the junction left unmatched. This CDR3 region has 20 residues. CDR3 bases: TGCGCCAGCAGCCAAGATGTAACTAGCGGGGGCCCCGGGTCCTACAATGAGCAGTTCTTC. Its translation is CASSQDVTSGGPGSYNEQFF.

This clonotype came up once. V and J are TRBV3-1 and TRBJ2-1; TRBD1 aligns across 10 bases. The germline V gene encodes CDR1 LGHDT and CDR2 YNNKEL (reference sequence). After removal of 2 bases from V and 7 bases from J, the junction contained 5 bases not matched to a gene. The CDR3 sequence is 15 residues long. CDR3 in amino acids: CASSQHSGQGNEQFF. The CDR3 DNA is TGTGCCAGCAGCCAACACTCGGGACAGGGGAATGAGCAGTTCTTC.

The CDR3 sequence: CASSGGLSGANVLTF. The CDR3 DNA reads as TGTGCCAGCAGTGGGGGGCTTTCTGGGGCCAACGTCCTGACTTTC. This chain uses TRBV27 with TRBJ2-6, with D possibly called TRBD1 or TRBD2 (6 bases each). V was trimmed by 5 bases and J by 1 base, leaving 9 bases between them. The CDR3 has 15 residues. Looked up from germline, CDR1 is MNHEY and CDR2 is SMNVEV (reference sequence).

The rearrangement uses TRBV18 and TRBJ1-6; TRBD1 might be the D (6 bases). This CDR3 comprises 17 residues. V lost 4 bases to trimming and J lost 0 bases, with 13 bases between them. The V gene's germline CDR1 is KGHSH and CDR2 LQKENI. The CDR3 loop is CASSRGGGDSYNSPLHF. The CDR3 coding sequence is TGTGCCAGCTCACGAGGAGGGGGTGACTCCTATAATTCACCCCTCCACTTT.

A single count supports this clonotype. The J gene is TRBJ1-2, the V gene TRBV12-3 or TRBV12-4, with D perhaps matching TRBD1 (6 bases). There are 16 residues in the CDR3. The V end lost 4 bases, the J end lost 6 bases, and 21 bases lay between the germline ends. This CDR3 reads CASSSTPRRDTDGYTF. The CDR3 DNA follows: TGTGCCAGCAGTTCAACCCCCCGCCGGGACACGGATGGCTACACCTTC.

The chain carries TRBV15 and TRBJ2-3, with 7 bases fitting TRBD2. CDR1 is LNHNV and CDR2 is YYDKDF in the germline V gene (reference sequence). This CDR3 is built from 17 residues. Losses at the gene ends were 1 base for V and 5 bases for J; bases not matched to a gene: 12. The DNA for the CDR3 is TGTGCCACCAGCAGAGTCCGGCCGGGGGGTGGTATAGATACGCAGTATTTT. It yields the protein CATSRVRPGGGIDTQYF.

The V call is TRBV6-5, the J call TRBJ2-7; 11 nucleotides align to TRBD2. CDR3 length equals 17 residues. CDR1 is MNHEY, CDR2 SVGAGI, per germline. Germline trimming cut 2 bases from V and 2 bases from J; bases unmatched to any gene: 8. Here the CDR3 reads CASSYGLAGGVPYEQYF. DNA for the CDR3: TGTGCCAGCAGTTACGGGCTAGCGGGAGGCGTGCCCTACGAGCAGTACTTC.

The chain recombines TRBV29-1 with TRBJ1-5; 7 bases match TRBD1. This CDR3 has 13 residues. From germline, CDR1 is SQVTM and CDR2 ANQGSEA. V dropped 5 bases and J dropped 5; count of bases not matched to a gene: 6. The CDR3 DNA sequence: TGCAGCGTTACTACAGGGGCCGATCAGCCCCAGCATTTT. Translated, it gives CSVTTGADQPQHF.

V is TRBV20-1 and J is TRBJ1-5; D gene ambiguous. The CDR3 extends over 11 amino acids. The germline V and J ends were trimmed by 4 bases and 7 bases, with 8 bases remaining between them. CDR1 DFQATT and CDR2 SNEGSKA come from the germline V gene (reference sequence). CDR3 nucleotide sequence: TGCAGTGCTAACCAAGGGCAGCCCCAGCATTTT. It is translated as CSANQGQPQHF.

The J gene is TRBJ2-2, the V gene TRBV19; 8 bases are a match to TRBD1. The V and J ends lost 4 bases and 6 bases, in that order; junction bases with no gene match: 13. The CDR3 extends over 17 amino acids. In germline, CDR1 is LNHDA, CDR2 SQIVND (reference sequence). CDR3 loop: CASSKTGGPQPSGELFF. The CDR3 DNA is TGTGCCAGTAGTAAAACAGGGGGGCCCCAACCCTCCGGGGAGCTGTTTTTT.

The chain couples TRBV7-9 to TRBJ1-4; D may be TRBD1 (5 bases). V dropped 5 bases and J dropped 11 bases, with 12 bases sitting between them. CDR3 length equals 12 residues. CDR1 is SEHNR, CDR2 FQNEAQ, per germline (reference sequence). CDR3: CASSARGDKLFF. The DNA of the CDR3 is TGTGCCAGCAGCGCGCGCGGGGACAAACTGTTTTTT.

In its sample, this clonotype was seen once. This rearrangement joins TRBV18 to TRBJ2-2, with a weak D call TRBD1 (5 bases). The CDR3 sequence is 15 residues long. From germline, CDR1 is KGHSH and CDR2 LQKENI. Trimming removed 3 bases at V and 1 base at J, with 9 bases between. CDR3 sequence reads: CASSPSRVNTGELFF. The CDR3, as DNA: TGTGCCAGCTCACCCAGCAGGGTGAACACCGGGGAGCTGTTTTTT.

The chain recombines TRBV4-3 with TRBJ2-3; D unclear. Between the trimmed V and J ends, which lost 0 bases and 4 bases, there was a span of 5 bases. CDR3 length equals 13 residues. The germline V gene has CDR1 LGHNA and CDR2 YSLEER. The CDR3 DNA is TGCGCCAGCAGCCAAGAGGGTGCAGATACGCAGTATTTT. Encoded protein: CASSQEGADTQYF.

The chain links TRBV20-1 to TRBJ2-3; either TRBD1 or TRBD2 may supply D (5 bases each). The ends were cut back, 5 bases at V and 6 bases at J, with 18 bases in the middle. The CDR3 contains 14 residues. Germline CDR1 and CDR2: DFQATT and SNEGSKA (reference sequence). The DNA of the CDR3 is TGCAGTGCTTCCCGGGACCGGGTCACCGATACGCAGTATTTT. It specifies CSASRDRVTDTQYF.

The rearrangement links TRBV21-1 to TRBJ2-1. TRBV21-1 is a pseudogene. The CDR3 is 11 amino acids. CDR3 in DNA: TGTGCCAGCAGCAAAAAAGGGGAGCAGTTCTTC. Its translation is CASSKKGEQFF.

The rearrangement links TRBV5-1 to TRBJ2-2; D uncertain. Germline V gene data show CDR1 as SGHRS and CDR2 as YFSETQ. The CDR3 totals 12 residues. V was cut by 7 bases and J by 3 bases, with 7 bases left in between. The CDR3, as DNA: TGCGCCAGCCACGAGGACACCGGGGAGCTGTTTTTT. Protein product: CASHEDTGELFF. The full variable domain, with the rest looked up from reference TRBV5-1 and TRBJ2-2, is KAGVTQTPRYLIKTRGQQVTLSCSPISGHRSVSWYQQTPGQGLQFLFEYFSETQRNKGNFPGRFSGRQFSNSRSEMNVSTLELGDSALYLCASHEDTGELFFGEGSRLTVL.